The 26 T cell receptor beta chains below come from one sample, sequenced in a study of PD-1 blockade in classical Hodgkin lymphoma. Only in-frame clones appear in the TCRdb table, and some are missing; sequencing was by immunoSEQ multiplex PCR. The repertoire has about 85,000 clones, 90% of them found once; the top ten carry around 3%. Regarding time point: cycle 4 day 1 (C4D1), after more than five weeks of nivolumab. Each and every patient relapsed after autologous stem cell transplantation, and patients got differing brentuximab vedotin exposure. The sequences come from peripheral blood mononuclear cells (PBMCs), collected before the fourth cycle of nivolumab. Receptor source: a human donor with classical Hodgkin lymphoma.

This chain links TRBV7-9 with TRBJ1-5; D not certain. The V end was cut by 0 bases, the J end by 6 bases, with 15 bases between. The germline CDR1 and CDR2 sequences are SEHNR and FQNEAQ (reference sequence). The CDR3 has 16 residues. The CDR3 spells CASSLAPWGERQPQHF. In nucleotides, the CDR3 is TGTGCCAGCAGCTTAGCCCCTTGGGGTGAGCGTCAGCCCCAGCATTTT.

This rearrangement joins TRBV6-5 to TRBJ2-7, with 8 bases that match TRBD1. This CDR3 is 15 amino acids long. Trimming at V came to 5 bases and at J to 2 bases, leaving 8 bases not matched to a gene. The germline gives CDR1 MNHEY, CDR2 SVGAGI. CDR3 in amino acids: CASSQQGVRTYEQYF. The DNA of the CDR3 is TGTGCCAGCAGTCAACAGGGGGTCAGAACCTACGAGCAGTACTTC.

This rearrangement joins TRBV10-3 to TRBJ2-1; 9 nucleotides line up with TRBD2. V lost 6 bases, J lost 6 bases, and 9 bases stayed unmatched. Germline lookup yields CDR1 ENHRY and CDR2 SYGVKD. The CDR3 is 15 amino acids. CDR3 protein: CAISKGLAGPNEQFF. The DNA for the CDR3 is TGTGCCATCAGCAAGGGACTAGCTGGCCCCAATGAGCAGTTCTTC.

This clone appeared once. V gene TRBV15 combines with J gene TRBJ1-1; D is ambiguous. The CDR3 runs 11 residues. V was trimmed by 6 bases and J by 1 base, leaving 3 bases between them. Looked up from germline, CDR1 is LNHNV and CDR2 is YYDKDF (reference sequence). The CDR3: CATRGNTEAFF. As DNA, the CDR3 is TGTGCCACCAGAGGGAACACTGAAGCTTTCTTT.

CDR3 DNA sequence: TGTGCCAGCAGCTTCATTAGCGGGGCATCCAATGAGCAGTTCTTC. Translated: CASSFISGASNEQFF. The rearrangement links TRBV11-2 to TRBJ2-1; 8 bases map to TRBD2. This CDR3 region has 15 residues. With 3 bases clipped from V and 6 bases from J, the junction kept 7 bases outside the gene matches. CDR1 is SGHAT and CDR2 is FQNNGV in the germline V gene.

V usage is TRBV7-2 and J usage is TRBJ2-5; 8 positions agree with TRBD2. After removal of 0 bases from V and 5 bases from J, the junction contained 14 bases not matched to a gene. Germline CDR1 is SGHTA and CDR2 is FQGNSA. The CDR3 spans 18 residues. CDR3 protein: CASSLAHGGGPAGETQYF. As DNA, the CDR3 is TGTGCCAGCAGCTTAGCCCACGGCGGGGGGCCGGCGGGGGAGACCCAGTACTTC. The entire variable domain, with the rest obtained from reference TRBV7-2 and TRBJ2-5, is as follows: GAGVSQSPSNKVTEKGKDVELRCDPISGHTALYWYRQSLGQGLEFLIYFQGNSAPDKSGLPSDRFSAERTGGSVSTLTIQRTQQEDSAVYLCASSLAHGGGPAGETQYFGPGTRLLVL.

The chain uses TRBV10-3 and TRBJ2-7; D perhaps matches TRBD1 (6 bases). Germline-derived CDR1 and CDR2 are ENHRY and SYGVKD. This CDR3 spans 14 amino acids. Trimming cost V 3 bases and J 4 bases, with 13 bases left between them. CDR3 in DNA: TGTGCCATCAGTGACCAGGACAGCTCTTACGAGCAGTACTTC. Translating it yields CAISDQDSSYEQYF.

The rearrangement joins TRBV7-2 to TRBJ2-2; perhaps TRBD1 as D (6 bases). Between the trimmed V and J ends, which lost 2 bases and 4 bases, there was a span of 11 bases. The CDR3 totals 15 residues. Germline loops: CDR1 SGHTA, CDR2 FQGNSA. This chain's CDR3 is CASSLQTGSTGELFF. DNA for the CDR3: TGTGCCAGCAGCTTACAGACAGGTTCCACCGGGGAGCTGTTTTTT.

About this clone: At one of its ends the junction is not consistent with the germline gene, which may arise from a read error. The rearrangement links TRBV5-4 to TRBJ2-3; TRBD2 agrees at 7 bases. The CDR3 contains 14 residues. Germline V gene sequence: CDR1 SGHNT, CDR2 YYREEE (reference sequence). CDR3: CASSLGLAKDMQYF. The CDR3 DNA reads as TGTGCCAGCAGCTTGGGACTAGCAAAAGATATGCAGTATTTT.

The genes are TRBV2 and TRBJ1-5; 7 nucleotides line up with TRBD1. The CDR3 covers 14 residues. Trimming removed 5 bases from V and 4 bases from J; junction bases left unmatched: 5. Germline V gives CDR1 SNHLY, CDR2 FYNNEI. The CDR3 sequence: CASSRDRGNQPQHF. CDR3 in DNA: TGTGCCAGCAGTCGGGACAGAGGAAATCAGCCCCAGCATTTT.

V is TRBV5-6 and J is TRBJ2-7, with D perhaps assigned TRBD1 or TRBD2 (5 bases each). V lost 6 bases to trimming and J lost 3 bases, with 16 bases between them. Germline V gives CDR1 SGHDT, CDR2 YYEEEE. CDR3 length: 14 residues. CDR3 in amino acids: CASTLTGGGYEQYF. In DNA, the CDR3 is TGTGCCAGCACCCTTACTGGTGGGGGCTACGAGCAGTACTTC.

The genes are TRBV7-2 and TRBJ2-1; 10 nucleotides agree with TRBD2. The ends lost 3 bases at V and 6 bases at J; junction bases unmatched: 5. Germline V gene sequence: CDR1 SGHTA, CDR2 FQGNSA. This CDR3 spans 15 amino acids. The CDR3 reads CASSLSGGAGNEQFF. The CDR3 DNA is TGTGCCAGCAGCTTGAGCGGGGGGGCCGGCAATGAGCAGTTCTTC. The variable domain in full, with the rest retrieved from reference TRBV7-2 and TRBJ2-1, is GAGVSQSPSNKVTEKGKDVELRCDPISGHTALYWYRQSLGQGLEFLIYFQGNSAPDKSGLPSDRFSAERTGGSVSTLTIQRTQQEDSAVYLCASSLSGGAGNEQFFGPGTRLTVL.

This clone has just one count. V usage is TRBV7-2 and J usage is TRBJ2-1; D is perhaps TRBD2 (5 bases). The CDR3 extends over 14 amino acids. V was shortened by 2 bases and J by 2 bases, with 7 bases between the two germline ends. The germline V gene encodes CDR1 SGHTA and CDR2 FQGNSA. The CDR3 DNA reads TGTGCCAGCAGCTTACCGGGGACCTACAATGAGCAGTTCTTC. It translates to CASSLPGTYNEQFF. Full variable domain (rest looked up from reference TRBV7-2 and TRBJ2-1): GAGVSQSPSNKVTEKGKDVELRCDPISGHTALYWYRQSLGQGLEFLIYFQGNSAPDKSGLPSDRFSAERTGGSVSTLTIQRTQQEDSAVYLCASSLPGTYNEQFFGPGTRLTVL.

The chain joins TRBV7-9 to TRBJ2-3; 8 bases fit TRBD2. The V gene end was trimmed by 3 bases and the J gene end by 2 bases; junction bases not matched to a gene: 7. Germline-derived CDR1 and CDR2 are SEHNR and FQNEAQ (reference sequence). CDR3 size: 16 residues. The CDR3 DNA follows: TGTGCCAGCAGCTTCGAGGTAGCGGGGCACACAGATACGCAGTATTTT. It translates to CASSFEVAGHTDTQYF.

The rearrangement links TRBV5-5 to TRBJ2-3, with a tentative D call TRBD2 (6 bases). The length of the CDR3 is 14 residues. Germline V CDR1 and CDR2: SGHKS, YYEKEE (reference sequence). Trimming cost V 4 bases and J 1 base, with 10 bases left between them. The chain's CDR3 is CASSRDSRTDTQYF. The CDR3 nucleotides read TGTGCCAGCAGCCGGGACTCTCGCACAGATACGCAGTATTTT.

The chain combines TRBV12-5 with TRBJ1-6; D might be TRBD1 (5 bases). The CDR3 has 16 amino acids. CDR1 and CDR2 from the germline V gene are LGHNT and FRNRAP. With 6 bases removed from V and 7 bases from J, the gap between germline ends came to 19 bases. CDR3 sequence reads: CASGNNPGGRNSPLHF. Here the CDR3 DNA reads TGTGCTAGTGGAAACAACCCCGGGGGACGGAATTCACCCCTCCACTTT. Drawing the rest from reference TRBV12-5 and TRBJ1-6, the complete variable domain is DARVTQTPRHKVTEMGQEVTMRCQPILGHNTVFWYRQTMMQGLELLAYFRNRAPLDDSGMPKDRFSAEMPDATLATLKIQPSEPRDSAVYFCASGNNPGGRNSPLHFGNGTRLTVT.

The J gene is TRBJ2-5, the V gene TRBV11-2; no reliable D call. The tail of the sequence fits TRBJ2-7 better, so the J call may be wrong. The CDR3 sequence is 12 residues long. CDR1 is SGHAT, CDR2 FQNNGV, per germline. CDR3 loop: CASSLVGHEQYF. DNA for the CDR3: TGTGCCAGCAGCTTAGTGGGTCACGAGCAGTACTTC.

Written as DNA, the CDR3 is TGTGCCAGCAGCCCACGGGATCCCGTTAATGAAAAACTGTTTTTT. Encoded protein: CASSPRDPVNEKLFF. This chain connects TRBV7-9 to TRBJ1-4; D unclear. Trimming left V 5 bases short and J 4 bases short, with 14 bases between. The CDR3 consists of 15 residues. Germline-derived CDR1 and CDR2 are SEHNR and FQNEAQ (reference sequence).

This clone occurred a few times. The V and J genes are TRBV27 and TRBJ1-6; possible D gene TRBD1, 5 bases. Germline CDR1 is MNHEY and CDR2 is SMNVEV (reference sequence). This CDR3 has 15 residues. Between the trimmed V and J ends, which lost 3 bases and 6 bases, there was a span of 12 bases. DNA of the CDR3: TGTGCCAGCAGTTTGTTCTGGGACGGTAATTCACCCCTCCACTTT. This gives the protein CASSLFWDGNSPLHF.

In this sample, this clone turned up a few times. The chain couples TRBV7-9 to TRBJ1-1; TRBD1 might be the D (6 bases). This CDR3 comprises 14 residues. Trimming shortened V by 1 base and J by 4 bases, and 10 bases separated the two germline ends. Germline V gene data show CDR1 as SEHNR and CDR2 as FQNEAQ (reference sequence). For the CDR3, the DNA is TGTGCCAGCAGCTTAGGCGCAGGGGCCACTGAAGCTTTCTTT. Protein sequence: CASSLGAGATEAFF.

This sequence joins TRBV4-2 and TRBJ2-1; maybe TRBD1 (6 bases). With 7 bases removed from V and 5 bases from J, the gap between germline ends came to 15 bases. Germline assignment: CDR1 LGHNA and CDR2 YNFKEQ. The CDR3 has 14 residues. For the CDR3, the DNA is TGTGCCAGCACGAGGACAGTGGAGAACAATGAGCAGTTCTTC. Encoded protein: CASTRTVENNEQFF.

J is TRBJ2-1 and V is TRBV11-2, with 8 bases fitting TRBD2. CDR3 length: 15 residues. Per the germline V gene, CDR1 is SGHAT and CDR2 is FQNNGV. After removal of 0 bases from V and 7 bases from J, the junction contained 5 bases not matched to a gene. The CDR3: CASSLEGLGGNEQFF. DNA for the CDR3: TGTGCCAGCAGCTTAGAGGGACTAGGTGGGAATGAGCAGTTCTTC.

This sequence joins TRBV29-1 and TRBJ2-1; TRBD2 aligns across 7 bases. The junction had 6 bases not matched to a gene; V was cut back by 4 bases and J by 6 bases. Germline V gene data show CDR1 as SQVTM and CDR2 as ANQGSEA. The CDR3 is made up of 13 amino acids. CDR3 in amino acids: CSVAGTTSNEQFF. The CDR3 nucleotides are TGCAGCGTTGCCGGGACTACTTCCAATGAGCAGTTCTTC.

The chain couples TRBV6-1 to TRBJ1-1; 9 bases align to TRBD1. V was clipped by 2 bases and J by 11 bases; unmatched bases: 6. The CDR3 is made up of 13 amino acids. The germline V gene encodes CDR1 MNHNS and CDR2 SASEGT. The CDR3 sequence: CASSELDRGYAFF. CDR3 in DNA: TGTGCCAGCAGTGAACTAGACAGGGGGTACGCTTTCTTT.

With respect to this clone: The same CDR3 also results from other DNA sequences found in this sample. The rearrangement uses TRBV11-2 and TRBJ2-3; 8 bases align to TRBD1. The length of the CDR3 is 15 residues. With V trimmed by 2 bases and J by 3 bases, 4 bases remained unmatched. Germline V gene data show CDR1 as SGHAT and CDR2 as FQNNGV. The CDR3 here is CASSLRTGGTDTQYF. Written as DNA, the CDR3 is TGTGCCAGCAGCTTAAGAACAGGGGGGACAGATACGCAGTATTTT.

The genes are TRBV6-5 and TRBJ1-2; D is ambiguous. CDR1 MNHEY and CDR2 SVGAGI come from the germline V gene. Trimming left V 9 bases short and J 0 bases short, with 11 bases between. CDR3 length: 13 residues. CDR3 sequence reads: CASAYSSNYGYTF. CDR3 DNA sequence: TGTGCCAGTGCCTACAGCTCTAACTATGGCTACACCTTC.